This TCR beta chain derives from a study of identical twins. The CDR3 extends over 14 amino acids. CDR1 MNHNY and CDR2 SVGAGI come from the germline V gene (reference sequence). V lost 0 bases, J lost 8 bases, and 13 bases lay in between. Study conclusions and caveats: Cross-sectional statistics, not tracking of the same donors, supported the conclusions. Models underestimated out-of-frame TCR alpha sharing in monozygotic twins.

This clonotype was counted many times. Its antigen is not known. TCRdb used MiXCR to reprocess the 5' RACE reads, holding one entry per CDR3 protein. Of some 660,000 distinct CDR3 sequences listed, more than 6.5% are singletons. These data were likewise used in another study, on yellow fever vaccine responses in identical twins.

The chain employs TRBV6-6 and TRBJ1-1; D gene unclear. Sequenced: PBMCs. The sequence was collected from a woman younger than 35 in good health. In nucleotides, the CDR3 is TGTGCCAGCAGTTACTCGACAAATGTTGTGGAAGCTTTCTTT. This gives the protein CASSYSTNVVEAFF.